This T cell receptor beta chain was identified during a study of T cells in tuberculosis (dated by TCRdb to about 2018). About the study as a whole: The study combined CD1B tetramers and high-throughput TCR immunosequencing to characterize T cells specific for the mycobacterial lipid antigen glucose monomycolate (GMM). IGRA-negative adolescents, IGRA-positive adolescents with latent tuberculosis and adults with active tuberculosis, more than 9 per group, were compared in a South African clinical cohort.

TCR libraries were generated with the immunoSEQ multiplex PCR assay, using TCR-beta and/or TCR-alpha/delta assays for each sample. The amplified TCR libraries were sequenced using the Illumina high-throughput platform. Per the source publication's procedure: Clustering and dimensionality reduction relied on pairwise TCRdist distances among GMM-specific receptors from T cells that were either sorted ex vivo or expanded in vitro. Each clinical repertoire received a mean NN-distance score, defined as the average TCRdist to the nearest 10% of tetramer-positive reference sequences. GEM TCR motif frequency was calculated as the fraction of unique TCRs that matched known GEM sequences in V/J usage and CDR3 length. Linear discriminant analysis with leave-one-out cross-validation, implemented in scikit-learn, was used to classify active tuberculosis. TCRdb took this table from immuneACCESS and kept in-frame rearrangements with V and J called. Such tables lack part of the clones; where checked against another copy, unresolved V genes explain under half of the gap, and the rest is unexplained. V and J calls and clone size come straight from that table; D and trimming were deduced from the DNA. The sample contains 20,000 to 25,000 clones, over 75% of them found a single time. The top ten clones comprise 14% to 15% of the sample.

Results and caveats for the whole study, not just this receptor: Active tuberculosis TCR-alpha repertoires showed smaller mean NN-distances to GMM-specific TCRs than IGRA-negative controls, suggesting clonal expansion of these TCRs. Using GEM motif frequencies, a classifier achieved approximately 72% accuracy, whereas a classifier built on the diverse GMM-specific repertoire got to 87% accuracy (AUROC about 0.9). Smaller NN-distances were partly driven by shorter CDR3-alpha lengths in active tuberculosis patients, and statistical significance was not reached for the TCR-beta difference. Clinical samples were selected based on which cryopreserved specimens were available, and the active tuberculosis cases were adults whereas the controls were adolescents.

The CDR3 runs 16 amino acids, cysteine and phenylalanine included. CDR3 DNA is the only sequence kept; it has 48 bases, read in frame from the first base. Trimming takes 2 bases off V and 2 bases off J; junction bases not matched to a gene: 7. The germline V gene encodes CDR1 SGHRS and CDR2 YFSETQ. Concerning this clone: Its cognate antigen has yet to be identified. No much larger clone is present one base from it, and per-base qualities are unavailable.

At study entry, a tuberculin skin test and the QuantiFERON-TB GOLD In-Tube IGRA were used to screen adolescents for latent tuberculosis infection. Unsorted cryopreserved PBMC were immunosequenced, covering on average approximately 100,000 T cells per clinical donor. Eleven high schools in the Worcester region of the Western Cape, South Africa, served as enrollment sites for adolescents aged 12 to 18 years. Approximately 10 adolescents infected with M. tuberculosis and ten uninfected adolescents were chosen and matched for age and sex. Adolescent PBMC were isolated from freshly drawn heparinized blood by density centrifugation and cryopreserved.

The TCR was taken from a donor aged 10 to 29 with latent tuberculosis or without tuberculosis infection. The sample was PBMCs. The chain links TRBV5-1 with TRBJ2-3, with 8 bases aligning to TRBD2. The bases are TGCGCCAGCAGCTTAAGGCAGCGGGGGCACACAGATACGCAGTATTTT. Its translation reads: CASSLRQRGHTDTQYF.